These 12 T cell receptor beta chains share one sample of origin, sequenced in a study of cytomegalovirus exposure and HLA in healthy donors. Researchers ran the PCR with 60 Vbeta and 13 Jbeta primers. The data were produced by immunoSEQ multiplex PCR, yet TCRdb's version contains in-frame clones alone and is incomplete. This table lists about 140,000 clones. Sequencing was carried out using PBMCs. The receptors were gathered from a woman between 18 and 29 years old in good health and CMV-seronegative.

The J gene is TRBJ1-2, the V gene TRBV19, with a tentative D call TRBD1 (6 bases). This CDR3 has 15 residues. V was trimmed by 4 bases and J by 5 bases, leaving 17 bases between them. From germline, CDR1 is LNHDA and CDR2 SQIVND (reference sequence). The CDR3 DNA sequence: TGTGCCAGTAGTAAAGACAGGCGTCAAGAGTATGGCTACACCTTC. Amino acids: CASSKDRRQEYGYTF.

The chain uses TRBV19 and TRBJ1-5; 7 bases map to TRBD1. CDR3 length: 16 amino acids. The V and J ends lost 3 bases and 0 bases, in that order; junction bases with no gene match: 5. The germline CDR1 and CDR2 sequences are LNHDA and SQIVND (reference sequence). The CDR3 region is CASSIRQGPSNQPQHF. The DNA of the CDR3 is TGTGCCAGTAGTATCAGACAGGGCCCTAGCAATCAGCCCCAGCATTTT.

This sequence joins TRBV11-2 and TRBJ2-1; the match to TRBD2 covers 9 bases. V shed 3 bases, J shed 7 bases, and the junction held 10 bases outside the gene matches. The CDR3 is 16 amino acids. In germline, CDR1 is SGHAT, CDR2 FQNNGV. For the CDR3, the DNA is TGTGCCAGCAGCTTCCAGGGACTAGCTGGCAGGAATGAGCAGTTCTTC. Its protein product is CASSFQGLAGRNEQFF. The full variable domain, completed using reference TRBV11-2 and TRBJ2-1, is EAGVAQSPRYKIIEKRQSVAFWCNPISGHATLYWYQQILGQGPKLLIQFQNNGVVDDSQLPKDRFSAERLKGVDSTLKIQPAKLEDSAVYLCASSFQGLAGRNEQFFGPGTRLTVL.

The rearrangement joins TRBV6-6 to TRBJ2-2; D is unclear. Germline V gene sequence: CDR1 MNHNY, CDR2 SVGAGI (reference sequence). Trimming shortened V by 4 bases and J by 5 bases, and 2 bases separated the two germline ends. The length of the CDR3 is 11 residues. CDR3 protein: CASSSTGELFF. CDR3 DNA sequence: TGTGCCAGCAGTTCGACCGGGGAGCTGTTTTTT.

CDR3 amino acids: CASSGGQASNTEAFF. As DNA, the CDR3 is TGTGCCAGCAGTGGGGGACAGGCGTCGAACACTGAAGCTTTCTTT. The V gene is TRBV2, the J gene TRBJ1-1; 8 nucleotides align to TRBD1. The CDR3 contains 15 residues. Germline V gene sequence: CDR1 SNHLY, CDR2 FYNNEI. V dropped 4 bases and J dropped 1; count of bases not matched to a gene: 5.

This rearrangement joins TRBV5-1 to TRBJ2-7; TRBD2 is a possible D gene (6 bases). CDR1 is SGHRS and CDR2 is YFSETQ in the germline V gene. The CDR3 has 15 amino acids. V lost 2 bases and J lost 4, with 16 bases in between. The CDR3 region is CASSLTSGVLYEQYF. Here the CDR3 DNA reads TGCGCCAGCAGCTTAACTTCGGGGGTTCTTTACGAGCAGTACTTC.

The V call is TRBV29-1, the J call TRBJ2-5; 13 bases align to TRBD2. Germline V gene data show CDR1 as SQVTM and CDR2 as ANQGSEA. This CDR3 comprises 15 residues. V lost 7 bases, J lost 7 bases, and 12 bases stayed unmatched. CDR3 residues: CSARTSGRGVGTQYF. In DNA form, the CDR3 reads TGCAGCGCAAGGACTAGCGGGAGAGGAGTAGGGACCCAGTACTTC.

V gene TRBV11-3 combines with J gene TRBJ2-7; 13 bases match TRBD2. Germline V CDR1 and CDR2: SGHNT, YENEEA. J lost 10 bases, V lost 4 bases, and 7 bases had no gene match. The CDR3 runs to 14 residues. This chain's CDR3 is CASSSGLAGHPQYF. Here the CDR3 DNA reads TGTGCCAGCAGCTCGGGACTAGCGGGACACCCTCAGTACTTC.

The chain recombines TRBV30 with TRBJ1-2, with TRBD1 identical over 8 bases. The germline V gene has CDR1 GTSNPN and CDR2 SVGIG (reference sequence). Trimming took 5 bases from V and 6 from J; bases not matched to a gene: 8. The CDR3 length is 13 residues. CDR3 sequence: CAWGQGRGDGYTF. The CDR3, as DNA: TGTGCCTGGGGACAGGGCAGGGGGGATGGCTACACCTTC. The whole variable domain, remainder taken from reference TRBV30 and TRBJ1-2, is SQTIHQWPATLVQPVGSPLSLECTVEGTSNPNLYWYRQAAGRGLQLLFYSVGIGQISSEVPQNLSASRPQDRQFILSSKKLLLSDSGFYLCAWGQGRGDGYTFGSGTRLTVV.

The V call is TRBV5-4, the J call TRBJ2-5; TRBD2 might be the D (6 bases). The CDR3 spans 13 residues. Trimming left V 0 bases short and J 4 bases short, with 7 bases between. CDR1 is SGHNT and CDR2 is YYREEE in the germline V gene (reference sequence). The chain's CDR3 is CASSLVGGETQYF. DNA of the CDR3: TGTGCCAGCAGCTTGGTGGGGGGAGAGACCCAGTACTTC. Combining the CDR3 with reference TRBV5-4 and TRBJ2-5 gives the whole variable domain ETGVTQSPTHLIKTRGQQVTLRCSSQSGHNTVSWYQQALGQGPQFIFQYYREEENGRGNFPPRFSGLQFPNYSSELNVNALELDDSALYLCASSLVGGETQYFGPGTRLLVL.

With regard to this clone: Distinct nucleotide sequences in the sample also encode this CDR3. This chain links TRBV7-2 with TRBJ2-3; D is perhaps TRBD2 (5 bases). The V gene's germline CDR1 is SGHTA and CDR2 FQGNSA. V gave up 3 bases and J gave up 0 bases, with 10 bases separating them. This CDR3 has 15 amino acids. The chain's CDR3 is CASSLVGGSTDTQYF. CDR3 bases: TGTGCCAGCAGCTTGGTGGGCGGGAGCACAGATACGCAGTATTTT.

The chain uses TRBV7-9 and TRBJ2-3, with D possibly TRBD1 on 5 matching bases. This CDR3 contains 13 residues. Germline CDR1 and CDR2: SEHNR and FQNEAQ (reference sequence). V was cut by 2 bases and J by 5 bases, with 8 bases left in between. CDR3 nucleotide sequence: TGTGCCAGCAGCTTATCAAGGGGAGATACGCAGTATTTT. Protein product: CASSLSRGDTQYF.